The clone carrying this TCR beta chain was detected a few times. Antigen unknown. The sample belongs to a study of radiation and T cells in renal cell carcinoma. Study-level points and caveats: Top tumor clonotypes rose in blood 2 weeks post-radiation, then contracted. Without pretreatment biopsies, baseline tumor clonotype presence was undetermined.

As to time point: blood 2 weeks post-SBRT. Indicated treatment: 15 Gy SBRT to primary tumor, nephrectomy 4 weeks later. The data were produced by immunoSEQ multiplex PCR, yet TCRdb's version contains in-frame clones alone and is incomplete. The data hold under 150,000 clones, with roughly four fifths observed a single time. Germline loops: CDR1 SNHLY, CDR2 FYNNEI. V dropped 6 bases and J dropped 4; count of bases not matched to a gene: 8. This CDR3 has 14 residues. Material: blood, obtained from a patient whose treatment included radiotherapy and nephrectomy. This receptor was taken from a woman between 55 and 75 years old with renal cell carcinoma. This chain joins TRBV2 and TRBJ1-1; 7 positions match TRBD1. The CDR3 bases are TGTGCCAGCAGAAACATCGACAGGGTCACTGAAGCTTTCTTT. This gives the protein CASRNIDRVTEAFF.